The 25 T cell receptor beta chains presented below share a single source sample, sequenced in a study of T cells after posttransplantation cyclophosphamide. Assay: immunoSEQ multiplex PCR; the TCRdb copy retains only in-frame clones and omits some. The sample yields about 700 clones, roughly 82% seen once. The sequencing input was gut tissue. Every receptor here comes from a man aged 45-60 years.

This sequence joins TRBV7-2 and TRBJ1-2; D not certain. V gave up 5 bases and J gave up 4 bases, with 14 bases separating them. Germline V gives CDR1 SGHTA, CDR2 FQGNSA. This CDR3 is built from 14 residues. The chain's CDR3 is CASSAGGPTYGYTF. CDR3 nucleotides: TGTGCCAGCAGCGCCGGAGGGCCCACCTATGGCTACACCTTC.

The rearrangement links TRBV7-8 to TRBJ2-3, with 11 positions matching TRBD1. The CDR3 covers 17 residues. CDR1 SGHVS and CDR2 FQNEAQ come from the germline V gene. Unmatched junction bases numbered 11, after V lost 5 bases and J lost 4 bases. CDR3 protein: CASSPESGTGGSDTQYF. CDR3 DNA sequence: TGTGCCAGCAGCCCCGAATCAGGGACAGGGGGGTCAGATACGCAGTATTTT.

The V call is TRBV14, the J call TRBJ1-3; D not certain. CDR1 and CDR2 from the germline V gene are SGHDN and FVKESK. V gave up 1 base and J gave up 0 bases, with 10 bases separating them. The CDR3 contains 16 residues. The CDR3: CASSQVLRSSGNTIYF. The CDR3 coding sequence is TGTGCCAGCAGCCAAGTTCTCAGAAGCTCTGGAAACACCATATATTTT.

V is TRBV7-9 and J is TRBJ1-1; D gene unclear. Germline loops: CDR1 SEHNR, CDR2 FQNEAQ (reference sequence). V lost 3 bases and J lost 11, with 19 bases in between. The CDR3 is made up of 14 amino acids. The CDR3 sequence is CASSFPGGLQAAFF. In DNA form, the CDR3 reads TGTGCCAGCAGCTTTCCGGGAGGCTTACAAGCGGCTTTCTTT.

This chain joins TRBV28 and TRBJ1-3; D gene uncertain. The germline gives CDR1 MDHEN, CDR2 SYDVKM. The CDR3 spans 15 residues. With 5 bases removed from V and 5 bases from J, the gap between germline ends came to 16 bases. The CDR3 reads CASSPGSRLRNTIYF. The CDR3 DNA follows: TGTGCCAGCAGTCCCGGGAGCCGTCTTCGAAACACCATATATTTT.

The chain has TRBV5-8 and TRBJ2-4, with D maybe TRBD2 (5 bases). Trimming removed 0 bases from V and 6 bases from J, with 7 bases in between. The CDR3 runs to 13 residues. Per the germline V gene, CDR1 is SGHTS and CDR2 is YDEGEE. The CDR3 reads CASSLGGRNIQYF. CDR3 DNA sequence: TGTGCCAGCAGCTTGGGTGGGAGAAACATTCAGTACTTC.

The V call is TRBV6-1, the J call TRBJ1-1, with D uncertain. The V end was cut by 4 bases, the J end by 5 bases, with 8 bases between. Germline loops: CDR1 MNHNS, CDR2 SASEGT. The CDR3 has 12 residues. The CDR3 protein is CASSARPTEAFF. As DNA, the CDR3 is TGTGCCAGCAGTGCCAGGCCTACTGAAGCTTTCTTT.

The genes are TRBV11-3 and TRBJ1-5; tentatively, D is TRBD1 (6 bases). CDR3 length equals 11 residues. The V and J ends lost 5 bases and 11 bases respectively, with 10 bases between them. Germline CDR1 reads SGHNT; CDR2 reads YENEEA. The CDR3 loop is CASSIQGTQHF. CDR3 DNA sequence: TGTGCCAGCAGCATACAGGGTACCCAGCATTTT.

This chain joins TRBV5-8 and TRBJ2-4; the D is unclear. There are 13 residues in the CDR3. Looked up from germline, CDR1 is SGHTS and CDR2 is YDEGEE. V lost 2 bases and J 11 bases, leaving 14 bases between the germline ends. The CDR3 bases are TGTGCCAGCAGCTTAATTGAGGCCGTGGTTCAGTACTTC. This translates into CASSLIEAVVQYF.

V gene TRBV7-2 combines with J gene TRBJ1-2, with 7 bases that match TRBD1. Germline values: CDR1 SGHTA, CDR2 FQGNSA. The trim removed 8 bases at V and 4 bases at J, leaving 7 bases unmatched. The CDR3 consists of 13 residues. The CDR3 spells CASDRAYGYGYTF. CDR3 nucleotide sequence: TGTGCCAGCGACAGGGCCTACGGCTATGGCTACACCTTC.

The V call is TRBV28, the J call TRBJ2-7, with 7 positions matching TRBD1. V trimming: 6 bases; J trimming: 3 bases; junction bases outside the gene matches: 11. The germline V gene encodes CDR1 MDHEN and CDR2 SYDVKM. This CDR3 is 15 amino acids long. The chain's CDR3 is CASRGTARSYYEQYF. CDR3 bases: TGTGCCAGCAGGGGGACAGCTAGGTCCTACTACGAGCAGTACTTC.

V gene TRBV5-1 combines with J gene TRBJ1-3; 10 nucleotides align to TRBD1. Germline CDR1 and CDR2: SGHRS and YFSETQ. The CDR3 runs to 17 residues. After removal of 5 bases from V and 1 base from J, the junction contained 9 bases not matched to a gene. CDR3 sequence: CASRSTGTGASGNTIYF. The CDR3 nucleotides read TGCGCCAGCAGGTCTACCGGGACAGGGGCGTCTGGAAACACCATATATTTT.

CDR3 region: CASSSGLAGGVNTGELFF. CDR3 nucleotide sequence: TGTGCCAGCAGCTCGGGACTAGCGGGGGGGGTGAACACCGGGGAGCTGTTTTTT. The chain links TRBV7-9 to TRBJ2-2; the match to TRBD2 covers 16 bases. CDR3 length: 18 amino acids. Losses at the gene ends were 4 bases for V and 1 base for J; bases not matched to a gene: 3. Germline V gives CDR1 SEHNR, CDR2 FQNEAQ (reference sequence). The variable domain in full, completed from reference TRBV7-9 and TRBJ2-2, reads DTGVSQNPRHKITKRGQNVTFRCDPISEHNRLYWYRQTLGQGPEFLTYFQNEAQLEKSRLLSDRFSAERPKGSFSTLEIQRTEQGDSAMYLCASSSGLAGGVNTGELFFGEGSRLTVL.

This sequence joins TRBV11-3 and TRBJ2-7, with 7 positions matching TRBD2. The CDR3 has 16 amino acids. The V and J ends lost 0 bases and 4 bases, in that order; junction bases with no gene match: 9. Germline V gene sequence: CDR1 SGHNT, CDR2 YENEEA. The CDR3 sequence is CASSLDGEGTTYEQYF. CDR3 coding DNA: TGTGCCAGCAGCTTAGATGGGGAAGGGACTACTTACGAGCAGTACTTC.

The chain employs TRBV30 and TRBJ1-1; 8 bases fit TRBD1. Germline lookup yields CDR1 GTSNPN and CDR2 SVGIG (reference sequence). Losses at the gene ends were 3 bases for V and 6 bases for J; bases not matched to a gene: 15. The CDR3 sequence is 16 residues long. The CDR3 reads CAWSAEPGQANSEAFF. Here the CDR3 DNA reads TGTGCCTGGAGCGCAGAGCCGGGACAGGCAAACTCTGAAGCTTTCTTT.

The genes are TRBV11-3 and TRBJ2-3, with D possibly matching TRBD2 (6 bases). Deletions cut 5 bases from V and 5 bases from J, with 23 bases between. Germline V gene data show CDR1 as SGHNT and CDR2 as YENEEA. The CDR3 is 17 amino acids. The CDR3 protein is CASSRGSVVWREDTQYF. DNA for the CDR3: TGTGCCAGCAGCCGGGGGTCGGTGGTATGGAGAGAAGATACGCAGTATTTT. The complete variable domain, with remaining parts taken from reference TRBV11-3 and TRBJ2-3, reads EAGVVQSPRYKIIEKKQPVAFWCNPISGHNTLYWYLQNLGQGPELLIRYENEEAVDDSQLPKDRFSAERLKGVDSTLKIQPAELGDSAVYLCASSRGSVVWREDTQYFGPGTRLTVL.

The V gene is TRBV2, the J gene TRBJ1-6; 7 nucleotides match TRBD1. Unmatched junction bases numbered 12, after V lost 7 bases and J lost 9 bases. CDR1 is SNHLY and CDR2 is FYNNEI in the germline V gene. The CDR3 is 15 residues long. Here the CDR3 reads CASTPGGTAGSPLHF. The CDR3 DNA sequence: TGTGCCAGCACTCCGGGAGGGACAGCGGGTTCACCCCTCCACTTT.

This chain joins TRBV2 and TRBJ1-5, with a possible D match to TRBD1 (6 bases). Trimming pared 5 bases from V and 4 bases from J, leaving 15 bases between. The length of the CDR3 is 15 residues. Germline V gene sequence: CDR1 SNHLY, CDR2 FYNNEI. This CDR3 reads CASSLQGLRNQPQHF. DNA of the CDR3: TGTGCCAGCAGTCTACAGGGTCTCCGAAATCAGCCCCAGCATTTT.

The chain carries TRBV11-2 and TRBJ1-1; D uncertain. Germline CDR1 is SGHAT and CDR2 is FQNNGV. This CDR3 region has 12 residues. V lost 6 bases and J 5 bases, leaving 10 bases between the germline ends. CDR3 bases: TGTGCCAGCAGGGTGGTACAGACTGAAGCTTTCTTT. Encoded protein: CASRVVQTEAFF.

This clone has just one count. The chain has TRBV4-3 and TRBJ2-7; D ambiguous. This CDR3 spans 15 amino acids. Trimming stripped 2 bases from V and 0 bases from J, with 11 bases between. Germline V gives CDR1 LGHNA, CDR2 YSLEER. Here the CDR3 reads CASSQFSSSSYEQYF. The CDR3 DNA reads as TGCGCCAGCAGCCAATTTTCTAGTAGCTCCTACGAGCAGTACTTC.

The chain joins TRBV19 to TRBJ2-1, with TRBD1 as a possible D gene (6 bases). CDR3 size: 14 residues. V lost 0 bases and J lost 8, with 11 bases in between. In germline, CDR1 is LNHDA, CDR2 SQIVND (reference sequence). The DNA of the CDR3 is TGTGCCAGTAGTATAGAAATGGCAGGGGATGAGCAGTTCTTC. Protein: CASSIEMAGDEQFF.

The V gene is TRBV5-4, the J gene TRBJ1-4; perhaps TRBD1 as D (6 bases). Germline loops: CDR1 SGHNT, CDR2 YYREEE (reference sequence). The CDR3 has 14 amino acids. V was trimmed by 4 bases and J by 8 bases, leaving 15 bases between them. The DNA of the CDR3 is TGTGCCAGCAGCCCGGGGGGGGCAGGAGAAAAACTGTTTTTT. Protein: CASSPGGAGEKLFF.

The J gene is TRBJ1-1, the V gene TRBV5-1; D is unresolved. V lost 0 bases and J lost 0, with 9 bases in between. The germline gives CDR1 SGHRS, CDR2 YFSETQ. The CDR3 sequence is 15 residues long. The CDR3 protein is CASSLAVDLNTEAFF. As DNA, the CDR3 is TGCGCCAGCAGCTTGGCCGTAGATCTGAACACTGAAGCTTTCTTT.

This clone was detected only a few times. The chain's CDR3 is CAWSVGDSNEKLFF. The CDR3 nucleotides read TGTGCCTGGAGTGTAGGGGACAGTAATGAAAAACTGTTTTTT. The chain uses TRBV30 and TRBJ1-4; 7 positions agree with TRBD1. Per the germline V gene, CDR1 is GTSNPN and CDR2 is SVGIG (reference sequence). The CDR3 runs to 14 residues. V lost 0 bases to trimming and J lost 4 bases; unmatched junction nucleotides: 2.

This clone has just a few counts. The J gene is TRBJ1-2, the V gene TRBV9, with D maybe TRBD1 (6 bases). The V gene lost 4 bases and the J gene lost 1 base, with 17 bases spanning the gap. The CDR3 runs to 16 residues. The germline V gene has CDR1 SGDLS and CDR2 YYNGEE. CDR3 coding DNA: TGTGCCAGCAGCCCTGACGCACAGGGTTTTAACTATGGCTACACCTTC. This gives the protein CASSPDAQGFNYGYTF.